The clone carrying this T cell receptor (beta chain) appeared a few times. Its antigen is currently unknown. The PCR made use of 60 Vbeta and 13 Jbeta primers. Sequenced by immunoSEQ multiplex PCR; TCRdb stores in-frame clones only, minus some. The sample lists 110,000 to 150,000 clones; 65% to 75% were seen once. This sample was included in a study of cytomegalovirus exposure and HLA in healthy donors. Study-wide results and limits: Reportedly, fewer N-insertions than the approximately 610-donor mean appeared in an Asian-associated ancestry cluster in a later analysis. V- and J-gene trimming in TCR beta was tied to a missense DCLRE1C variant by an analysis performed later.

The ends lost 5 bases at V and 3 bases at J; junction bases unmatched: 7. The CDR3 extends over 15 amino acids. Germline V lookup: CDR1 MNHEY, CDR2 SVGAGI. This sequence joins TRBV6-5 and TRBJ2-3, with TRBD2 matching 8 bases. The sequencing sample was made of PBMCs. The sequence came from a man between 60 and 70 years old in good health and CMV-seronegative. In DNA form, the CDR3 reads TGTGCCAGCAGTCTCAGCGGGAGTGTGACAGATACGCAGTATTTT. Translating it yields CASSLSGSVTDTQYF.